Listed below are T cell receptor beta chains from one sample, sequenced in a study of T cell changes during pregnancy in multiple sclerosis. Assay: immunoSEQ multiplex PCR; the TCRdb copy retains only in-frame clones and omits some. The data hold some 93,000 clones, with 85% to 95% observed a single time. Sequencing used peripheral blood, obtained after pregnancy. The receptors were sampled from a female donor with multiple sclerosis, enrolled in a pregnancy study. Both conserved end residues are part of each CDR3. The D gene is left open where the match is weak. Only part of the rows carry a size: once, few, many, or a class if the clone is expanded.

j_gene	abundance	v_gene	d_gene	CDR3nt	CDR3aa
TRBJ2-7	.	TRBV25-1	.	TGTGCCAGCAGTGGATTTCTAGGACAGCCCTACGAGCAGTACTTC	CASSGFLGQPYEQYF
TRBJ2-5	few	TRBV29-1	TRBD1	TGCAGCGGCAGGACAGGGGGTGGAGAGACCCAGTACTTC	CSGRTGGGETQYF
TRBJ1-1	once	TRBV6-5	.	TGTGCCAGCAGTTACCCCGCCTCGGGGACTGAAGCTTTCTTT	CASSYPASGTEAFF
TRBJ2-1	.	TRBV5-1	TRBD2	TGCGCCAGCAGCTTCGGCCCGGGGGGGAACAATGAGCAGTTCTTC	CASSFGPGGNNEQFF
TRBJ2-3	.	TRBV10-1	TRBD2	TGCGCCAGCAGCAAAGAATCCGGGACTAGTGGGACAGATACGCAGTATTTT	CASSKESGTSGTDTQYF
TRBJ2-6	.	TRBV6-5	TRBD2	TGTGCCAGCAGTTACGAAAGCGGGGCTGGGGCCAACGTCCTGACTTTC	CASSYESGAGANVLTF
TRBJ2-1	.	TRBV5-1	TRBD1	TGCGCCAGCAGCCTGGGACAGCCGAATGAGCAGTTCTTC	CASSLGQPNEQFF
TRBJ2-7	.	TRBV4-3	.	TGCGCCAGCAGCCAGGCCACTAGCCCACTCTACGAGCAGTACTTC	CASSQATSPLYEQYF
TRBJ2-2	.	TRBV19	.	TGTGCCAGTAGCCTGACAAGCACCGGGGAGCTGTTTTTT	CASSLTSTGELFF
TRBJ1-1	.	TRBV19	.	TGTGCCAGTAGTATAAATCGGGTGAACACTGAAGCTTTCTTT	CASSINRVNTEAFF
TRBJ1-5	once	TRBV4-1	.	TGCGCCAGCAGCCAAGAGATCAGTATTTGGCAGCCCCAGCATTTT	CASSQEISIWQPQHF
TRBJ1-5	.	TRBV7-8	TRBD1	TGTGCCAGCAGCTTAGCTCGGACAGGTAATCAGCCCCAGCATTTT	CASSLARTGNQPQHF
TRBJ2-7	.	TRBV30	TRBD2	TGTGCCTGGTCACTAGCGGGAGTGGAAGAGCAGTACTTC	CAWSLAGVEEQYF
TRBJ2-1	.	TRBV4-1	.	TGCGCCAGCAGCCAAGATTCGGGAAGGCCTTACAATGAGCAGTTCTTC	CASSQDSGRPYNEQFF
TRBJ1-6	.	TRBV5-4	TRBD1	TGTGCCAGCAGCGCCGGACAGGTGCGTTCACCCCTCCACTTT	CASSAGQVRSPLHF
TRBJ2-7	.	TRBV5-4	.	TGTGCCAGCAGCTTGGCGGACAGTTACTACGAGCAGTACTTC	CASSLADSYYEQYF
TRBJ1-1	.	TRBV5-4	TRBD1	TGTGCCAGCAGCGTTTTCCGGGACAGGGGGGCTGAAGCTTTCTTT	CASSVFRDRGAEAFF
TRBJ2-7	.	TRBV11-2	TRBD1	TGTGCCAGCAGGGCGCGGGACAGGGTCTACGAGCAGTACTTC	CASRARDRVYEQYF
TRBJ1-6	.	TRBV30	.	TGTGCCTGGAGTGTACTGGCCGGGGAAAACTCACCCCTCCACTTT	CAWSVLAGENSPLHF
TRBJ2-1	.	TRBV7-9	.	TGTGCCAGCAGGCCTTCTAGCCGCTCCTACAATGAGCAGTTCTTC	CASRPSSRSYNEQFF
TRBJ2-5	.	TRBV5-1	.	TGCGCCAGCAGCCCCGGGGAGAGACAGACCCAGTACTTC	CASSPGERQTQYF
TRBJ1-1	.	TRBV29-1	.	TGCAGCGTTGCAGGACTAGGACTTGAAGCTTTCTTT	CSVAGLGLEAFF